These 17 T cell receptor beta chains came from one sample sequenced in a study of blood T cell repertoires in COVID-19 (dated by TCRdb to 2018 to 2021). Library construction relied on the immunoSEQ multiplex PCR assay. The immuneACCESS repertoire file appears here via TCRdb, limited to in-frame rearrangements. These files lack a portion of the clones; in checked studies, under half of the deficit traces to unresolved V genes, and the cause of the others is not known. Recorded for this sample are fewer than 250,000 clones; roughly 80% of them occurred a single time. The top ten clones comprise 4% to 5% of the sample. The sequencing sample was made of peripheral blood. Receptors originate from a woman aged 70 to 79 with acute or convalescent COVID-19.

The chain links TRBV3-1 (or the pseudogene TRBV3-2) to TRBJ1-6; TRBD1 matches 7 bases. With 2 bases clipped from V and 7 bases from J, the junction kept 5 bases outside the gene matches. The CDR3 sequence is 15 residues long. CDR1 LGHDT and CDR2 YNNKEL come from the germline V gene (reference sequence). CDR3 protein: CASSQSTGTNSPLHF. DNA for the CDR3: TGTGCCAGCAGCCAATCGACAGGGACCAATTCACCCCTCCACTTT.

This clone was seen at least ten times. This chain uses TRBV3-1 (or the pseudogene TRBV3-2) with TRBJ1-1; D may be TRBD1 (5 bases). The CDR3 spans 14 residues. CDR1 LGHDT and CDR2 YNNKEL come from the germline V gene (reference sequence). V shed 4 bases and J shed 2 bases, with 11 bases lying between them. The CDR3 loop reads CASSRGHINTEAFF. In DNA, the CDR3 is TGTGCCAGCAGCCGTGGACATATAAACACTGAAGCTTTCTTT.

This chain links TRBV25-1 with TRBJ1-2; 10 nucleotides match TRBD1. Germline assignment: CDR1 MGHDK and CDR2 SYGVNS. Trimming at V came to 5 bases and at J to 4 bases, leaving 1 base not matched to a gene. The CDR3 contains 13 residues. For the CDR3, the DNA is TGTGCCAGCAGTCGGGACAGGGGCTATGGCTACACCTTC. This codes for CASSRDRGYGYTF.

The chain has TRBV3-1 (or the pseudogene TRBV3-2) and TRBJ2-5, with 11 positions matching TRBD2. This CDR3 region has 15 residues. Trimming cost V 7 bases and J 5 bases; bases outside gene matches: 9. Germline-derived CDR1 and CDR2 are LGHDT and YNNKEL (reference sequence). CDR3 region: CASNKQVAGGETQYF. The DNA of the CDR3 is TGTGCCAGCAACAAGCAGGTAGCGGGGGGGGAGACCCAGTACTTC.

This sequence joins TRBV27 and TRBJ1-4; TRBD1 matches at 9 bases. CDR1 MNHEY and CDR2 SMNVEV come from the germline V gene (reference sequence). V gave up 5 bases and J gave up 7 bases; unmatched junction bases: 5. The CDR3 length is 14 residues. CDR3 sequence (DNA): TGTGCCAGCAGTGGACAGGGGACATTTGAAAAACTGTTTTTT. Protein: CASSGQGTFEKLFF.

The genes are TRBV10-3 and TRBJ2-3; 9 bases agree with TRBD2. The CDR3 extends over 17 amino acids. The V and J ends lost 6 bases and 6 bases, in that order; junction bases with no gene match: 16. Looked up from germline, CDR1 is ENHRY and CDR2 is SYGVKD. DNA of the CDR3: TGTGCCATCAGCTACGGCGGCAGCGGGGGGACTATGGATACGCAGTATTTT. Encoded protein: CAISYGGSGGTMDTQYF.

The genes are TRBV29-1 and TRBJ1-2; D call uncertain. The CDR3 consists of 14 residues. V was cut by 1 base and J by 0 bases, with 9 bases left in between. Germline lookup yields CDR1 SQVTM and CDR2 ANQGSEA. CDR3 DNA sequence: TGCAGCGTTGAAGCGGCAGGAACTAACTATGGCTACACCTTC. It encodes CSVEAAGTNYGYTF.

The V and J genes are TRBV5-1 and TRBJ1-1; a possible D gene is TRBD1 (5 bases). This CDR3 region has 16 residues. Trimming took 0 bases from V and 3 from J, leaving 15 bases between them. Germline CDR1 and CDR2: SGHRS and YFSETQ. The CDR3 DNA sequence: TGCGCCAGCAGCTTGGAGAAGACAGCGGGGCACACTGAAGCTTTCTTT. Amino acid sequence: CASSLEKTAGHTEAFF.

V is TRBV5-4 and J is TRBJ2-7, with 7 bases lining up with TRBD2. The germline V gene has CDR1 SGHNT and CDR2 YYREEE (reference sequence). The CDR3 sequence is 12 residues long. J was trimmed by 5 bases and V by 4 bases; bases with no gene match: 3. The DNA for the CDR3 is TGTGCCAGCAGCGGCGGGGGTAACGAGCAGTACTTC. It specifies CASSGGGNEQYF.

The CDR3 DNA reads TGCAGCGCCGGGGACAGGGGGTACGAGCAGTACTTC. This sequence encodes CSAGDRGYEQYF. The chain uses TRBV29-1 and TRBJ2-7; 11 positions match TRBD1. Unmatched junction bases numbered 3, after V lost 7 bases and J lost 4 bases. The CDR3 is 12 residues long. Looked up from germline, CDR1 is SQVTM and CDR2 is ANQGSEA.

The V and J genes are TRBV6-5 and TRBJ1-6; D call uncertain. Between the trimmed V and J ends, which lost 10 bases and 6 bases, there was a span of 13 bases. The germline V gene has CDR1 MNHEY and CDR2 SVGAGI. The CDR3 consists of 13 residues. CDR3 in DNA: TGTGCCACGGCCAGGCCCGGTAATTCACCCCTCCACTTT. It codes for CATARPGNSPLHF.

The chain combines TRBV29-1 with TRBJ1-3; TRBD1 is a possible D gene (5 bases). Trimming stripped 3 bases from V and 3 bases from J, with 9 bases between. The CDR3 spans 13 residues. Germline V gives CDR1 SQVTM, CDR2 ANQGSEA. The CDR3 bases are TGCAGCGTTGAGAAACAGGTTGGAAACACCATATATTTT. Translation gives CSVEKQVGNTIYF.

The rearrangement uses TRBV5-4 and TRBJ2-7, with D possibly being TRBD1 (6 bases). The CDR3 is 14 residues long. Germline V lookup: CDR1 SGHNT, CDR2 YYREEE (reference sequence). The germline V and J ends were trimmed by 3 bases and 2 bases, with 12 bases remaining between them. The CDR3 here is CASSSSGTTYEQYF. CDR3 DNA: TGTGCCAGCAGCTCTTCTGGGACAACCTACGAGCAGTACTTC.

The chain uses TRBV5-1 and TRBJ1-1, with D perhaps TRBD1 (6 bases). The V end was cut by 1 base, the J end by 1 base, with 11 bases between. Germline V gene lookup returns CDR1 SGHRS and CDR2 YFSETQ. The CDR3 totals 15 residues. The CDR3 nucleotides read TGCGCCAGCAGCTTGCAGGGACACCAGAACACTGAAGCTTTCTTT. Its translation: CASSLQGHQNTEAFF.

This clone was counted between two and nine times. J is TRBJ2-7 and V is TRBV7-2, with D possibly TRBD2 on 7 matching bases. V was shortened by 5 bases and J by 7 bases, with 21 bases between the two germline ends. This CDR3 contains 15 residues. Looked up from germline, CDR1 is SGHTA and CDR2 is FQGNSA. The CDR3 loop reads CASSPPGGAWREQYF. The CDR3 coding sequence is TGTGCCAGCAGCCCCCCTGGGGGGGCATGGCGGGAGCAGTACTTC.

This chain connects TRBV27 to TRBJ1-2; TRBD1 aligns across 7 bases. CDR3 length equals 14 residues. V shed 5 bases, J shed 5 bases, and the junction held 8 bases outside the gene matches. Germline V gives CDR1 MNHEY, CDR2 SMNVEV (reference sequence). The CDR3 sequence: CASSRGGSLYGYTF. Here the CDR3 DNA reads TGTGCCAGCAGTCGAGGGGGCTCGTTATATGGCTACACCTTC.

The chain has TRBV19 and TRBJ1-1; D unclear. The CDR3 totals 12 residues. The V gene's germline CDR1 is LNHDA and CDR2 SQIVND (reference sequence). With 1 base removed from V and 8 bases from J, the gap between germline ends came to 8 bases. The CDR3 sequence: CASSIGPVEAFF. The CDR3 DNA follows: TGTGCCAGTAGTATAGGTCCGGTGGAAGCTTTCTTT.